This T cell receptor (beta chain) was documented in a study of identifying expanded T cells in peripheral blood. General study results and limits: Across healthy donors, higher total template counts meant significantly greater approximately 2-week count variance. Over approximately two and four weeks, about 16 and 19 clones changed, versus 1.2 between replicates.

Germline CDR1 reads SGDLS; CDR2 reads YYNGEE. Between the trimmed V and J ends, which lost 0 bases and 2 bases, there was a span of 11 bases. The length of the CDR3 is 15 residues. Measured with immunoSEQ multiplex PCR; TCRdb has only the in-frame clones, and not every one. The data show approximately 94,000 clones, with over 75% seen just once and 4.5% to 6.5% held by the top ten. On this clone itself: Its antigen is not identified.

Sequenced input: blood. The V call is TRBV9, the J call TRBJ2-5; a weak D match, TRBD2 (6 bases). This clonotype was sampled from a person between 18 and 75 years old in good health. CDR3 in DNA: TGTGCCAGCAGCGTAGTAGGGGCGGGACAAGAGACCCAGTACTTC. Translated: CASSVVGAGQETQYF.